Given below is one TCR beta chain in context. V was trimmed by 10 bases and J by 4 bases, leaving 17 bases between them. Germline values: CDR1 LNHDA, CDR2 SQIVND (reference sequence). The CDR3 is 13 residues long. This sample was taken from a study of blood T cell repertoires in COVID-19. Study as a whole: Samples came from the United States, Italy and Spain, spanning acute and convalescent COVID-19. PBMCs, B-cell-depleted T cells, or T cells provided the cDNA or gDNA that made up the material.

As processed by the authors: Using reference gene primer amplification, nucleated cell counts were estimated. Generated by immunoSEQ multiplex PCR, the TCRdb table keeps only in-frame clones and is missing some. V, J and clone size are taken as reported in that table, and D and trimming were inferred from the DNA itself. Here the sample spans about 190,000 clones, about 88% being singletons. Sequencing was performed on peripheral blood. The V call is TRBV19, the J call TRBJ2-7; a weak D match, TRBD2 (7 bases). The clonotype originates from a woman in her thirties or forties who had recovered from COVID-19. CDR3 residues: CATAGGTPYEQYF. DNA for the CDR3: TGTGCCACCGCCGGGGGGACACCTTACGAGCAGTACTTC.